This T cell receptor (beta chain) was sequenced in a study of T cells in localized non-small cell lung cancer. This clone was observed a few times. Its antigen remains unidentified. General study points: Out of the top 100 tumor clones, a median approximately 57 were seen in adjacent lung.

This table comes from immunoSEQ multiplex PCR, and its TCRdb copy is limited to in-frame clones, with some not included. The table has approximately 30,000 clones, 85% to 90% seen once. CDR1 WNHNN and CDR2 SYGVQD come from the germline V gene (reference sequence). V shed 5 bases, J shed 4 bases, and the junction held 9 bases outside the gene matches. The CDR3 runs 16 residues. This chain joins TRBV10-1 and TRBJ1-1; 11 nucleotides agree with TRBD1. The clonotype comes from a male donor at least 60 years old with stage III lung adenocarcinoma. This sample comprised peripheral blood, obtained before any cancer treatment. CDR3 loop: CASSLPGQGGFTEAFF. The DNA of the CDR3 is TGCGCCAGCAGTCTTCCGGGACAGGGGGGTTTCACTGAAGCTTTCTTT.